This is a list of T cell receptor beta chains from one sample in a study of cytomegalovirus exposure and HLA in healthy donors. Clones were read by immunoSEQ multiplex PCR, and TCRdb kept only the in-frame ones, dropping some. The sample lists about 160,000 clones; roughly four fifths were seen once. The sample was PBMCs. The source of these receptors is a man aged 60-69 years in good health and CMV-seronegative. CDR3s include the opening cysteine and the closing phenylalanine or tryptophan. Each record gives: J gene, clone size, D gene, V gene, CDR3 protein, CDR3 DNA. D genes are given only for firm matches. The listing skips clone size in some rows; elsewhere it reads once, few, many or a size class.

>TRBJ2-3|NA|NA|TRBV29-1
CSVEKGGTDTQYF
TGCAGCGTTGAGAAAGGGGGTACAGATACGCAGTATTTT
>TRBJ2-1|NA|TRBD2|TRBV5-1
CASSLRGTRTYNEQFF
TGTGCCAGCAGCTTGAGAGGGACTAGGACCTACAATGAGCAGTTCTTC
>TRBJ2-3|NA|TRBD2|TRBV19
CASSIVGGALRSDTQYF
TGTGCCAGTAGTATAGTCGGGGGGGCCTTGAGGTCAGATACGCAGTATTTT
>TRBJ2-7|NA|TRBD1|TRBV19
CASSKLSGQGVYEQYF
TGTGCCAGTAGTAAACTGTCGGGACAGGGGGTCTACGAGCAGTACTTC
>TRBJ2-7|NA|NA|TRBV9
CASSVGPQPRPYEQYF
TGTGCCAGCAGCGTAGGTCCACAGCCCCGGCCATACGAGCAGTACTTC
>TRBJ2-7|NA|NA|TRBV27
CASSPYRGISYEQYF
TGTGCCAGCAGCCCCTACAGAGGGATCTCCTACGAGCAGTACTTC
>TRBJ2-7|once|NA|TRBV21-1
CASSKNRGPMPSSYEQYF
TGTGCCAGCAGCAAAAACCGGGGTCCTATGCCGAGCTCCTACGAGCAGTACTTC
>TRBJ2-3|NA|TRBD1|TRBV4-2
CASSQDRGQVYGTDTQYF
TGTGCCAGCAGCCAAGATCGCGGACAGGTCTATGGCACAGATACGCAGTATTTT
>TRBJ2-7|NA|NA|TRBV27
CASSLSYSGSSYEQYF
TGTGCCAGCAGTTTATCGTACAGCGGTAGCTCCTACGAGCAGTACTTC
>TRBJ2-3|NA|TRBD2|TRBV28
CASTSTVAGGTDTQYF
TGTGCCAGCACCTCAACGGTAGCGGGGGGCACAGATACGCAGTATTTT
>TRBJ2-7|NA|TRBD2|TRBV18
CASSLLDLAASHEQYF
TGTGCCAGCTCACTCCTTGATCTAGCGGCCTCCCACGAGCAGTACTTC
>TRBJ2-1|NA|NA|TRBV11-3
CASSAAVYNEQFF
TGTGCCAGCAGCGCGGCGGTCTACAATGAGCAGTTCTTC
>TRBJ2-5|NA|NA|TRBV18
CASSPPSLARETQYF
TGTGCCAGCTCACCACCCAGTTTAGCTCGGGAGACCCAGTACTTC
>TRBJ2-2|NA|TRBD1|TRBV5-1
CASSPGTVAGELFF
TGCGCCAGCAGCCCAGGGACAGTCGCCGGGGAGCTGTTTTTT
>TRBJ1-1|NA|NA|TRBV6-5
CASSFGGCNTEAFF
TGTGCCAGCAGTTTCGGCGGATGCAACACTGAAGCTTTCTTT
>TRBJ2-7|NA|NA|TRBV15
CATARGGGTEQYF
TGTGCCACCGCCCGAGGGGGTGGTACCGAGCAGTACTTC
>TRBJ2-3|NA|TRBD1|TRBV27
CASSLVQGAADTQYF
TGTGCCAGCAGTTTAGTCCAGGGGGCGGCCGATACGCAGTATTTT
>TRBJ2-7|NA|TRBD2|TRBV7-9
CASSLASGGSNAYEQYF
TGTGCCAGCAGCCTAGCTAGCGGAGGATCAAATGCCTACGAGCAGTACTTC
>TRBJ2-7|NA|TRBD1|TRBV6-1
CASSSGTGGTYEQYF
TGTGCCAGCAGCTCGGGGACAGGGGGCACCTACGAGCAGTACTTC
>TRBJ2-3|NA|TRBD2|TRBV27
CASNSGSKADTQYF
TGTGCCAGCAATAGCGGGAGCAAGGCAGATACGCAGTATTTT
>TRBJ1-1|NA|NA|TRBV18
CASSQGQLNTEAFF
TGTGCCAGCTCACAAGGACAGTTGAACACTGAAGCTTTCTTT
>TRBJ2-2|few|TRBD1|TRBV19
CASSTPGQHTGELFF
TGTGCCAGTAGTACTCCGGGACAGCACACCGGGGAGCTGTTTTTT
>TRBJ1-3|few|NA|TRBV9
CASSSGTLTFGNTIYF
TGTGCCAGCAGCAGCGGGACCCTCACTTTCGGAAACACCATATATTTT
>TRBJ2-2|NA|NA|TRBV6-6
CASSQGHSNTGELFF
TGTGCCAGCAGCCAGGGACATTCTAACACCGGGGAGCTGTTTTTT
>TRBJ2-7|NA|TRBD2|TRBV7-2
CASSLLSGGPYEQYF
TGTGCCAGCAGCCTCCTTAGCGGGGGACCCTACGAGCAGTACTTC
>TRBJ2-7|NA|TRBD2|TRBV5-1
CASSPGGTYEQYF
TGCGCCAGCAGCCCCGGGGGGACCTACGAGCAGTACTTC
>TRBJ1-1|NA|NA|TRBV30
CAWSSKGRALNTEAFF
TGTGCCTGGAGTAGTAAGGGCAGGGCCCTGAACACTGAAGCTTTCTTT
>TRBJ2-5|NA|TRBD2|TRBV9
CASSVPGGETQYF
TGTGCCAGCAGCGTACCGGGGGGAGAGACCCAGTACTTC
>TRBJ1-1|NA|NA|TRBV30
CAWDRRAGLEAFF
TGTGCCTGGGACCGCCGGGCAGGGCTTGAAGCTTTCTTT
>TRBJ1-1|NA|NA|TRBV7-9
CSSSLTLAGNTEAFF
TGTTCCAGCAGCCTCACCTTAGCGGGGAACACTGAAGCTTTCTTT
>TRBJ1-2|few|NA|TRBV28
CASSSSTVNYGYTF
TGTGCCAGCAGTTCGTCGACAGTTAACTATGGCTACACCTTC
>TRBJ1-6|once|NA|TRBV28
CASRWDNENSPLHF
TGTGCCAGCAGGTGGGACAACGAAAATTCACCCCTCCACTTT
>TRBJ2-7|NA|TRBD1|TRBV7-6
CASSLGTGPGYEQYF
TGTGCCAGCAGCTTAGGGACAGGGCCTGGCTACGAGCAGTACTTC
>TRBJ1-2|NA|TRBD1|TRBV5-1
CASSPQQGGSYGYTF
TGCGCCAGCAGCCCACAACAGGGGGGCTCCTATGGCTACACCTTC
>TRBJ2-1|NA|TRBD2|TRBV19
CASSIVPGGHNEQFF
TGTGCCAGTAGTATAGTGCCGGGAGGCCACAATGAGCAGTTCTTC
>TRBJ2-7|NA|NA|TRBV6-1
CASSEASPLREQYF
TGTGCCAGCAGTGAAGCAAGCCCGCTACGGGAGCAGTACTTC
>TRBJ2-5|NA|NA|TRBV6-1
CASSEWMIQGQTQYF
TGTGCCAGCAGTGAATGGATGATCCAGGGCCAGACCCAGTACTTC
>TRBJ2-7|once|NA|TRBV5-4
CASSLGYHEQYF
TGTGCCAGCAGCCTGGGGTATCACGAGCAGTACTTC
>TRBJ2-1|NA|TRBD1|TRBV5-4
CASSRGQDSYNEQFF
TGTGCCAGCAGCCGGGGACAGGACTCCTACAATGAGCAGTTCTTC
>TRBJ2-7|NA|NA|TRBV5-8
CAGSRLLEQYF
TGTGCCGGGAGTAGACTGCTCGAGCAGTACTTC
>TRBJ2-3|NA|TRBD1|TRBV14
CASSHESTGHSVDTQYF
TGTGCCAGCAGCCACGAATCGACAGGGCATTCTGTCGATACGCAGTATTTT
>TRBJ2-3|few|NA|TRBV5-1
CASNIGGAPTDTQYF
TGCGCCAGCAACATTGGGGGGGCACCCACAGATACGCAGTATTTT
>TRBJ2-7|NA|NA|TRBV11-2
CASSPGDRTSDEQYF
TGTGCCAGCAGCCCGGGGGACAGAACGTCCGACGAGCAGTACTTC
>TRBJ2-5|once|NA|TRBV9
CASSVAAQGQETQYF
TGTGCCAGCAGCGTAGCGGCCCAGGGGCAAGAGACCCAGTACTTC
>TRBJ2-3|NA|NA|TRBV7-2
CASSLLVTQYF
TGTGCCAGCAGCCTCCTTGTTACGCAGTATTTT
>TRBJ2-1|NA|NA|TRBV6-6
CASSYQGEQFF
TGTGCCAGCAGTTACCAGGGTGAGCAGTTCTTC
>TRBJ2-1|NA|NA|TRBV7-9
CSSSDNNEQFF
TGTTCCAGCAGCGACAACAATGAGCAGTTCTTC
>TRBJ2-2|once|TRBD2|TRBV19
CASSIGLAGGQNTGELFF
TGTGCCAGTAGTATCGGACTAGCGGGGGGCCAGAACACCGGGGAGCTGTTTTTT